These T cell receptor beta chains were read from a single sample in a study of T cell changes during pregnancy in multiple sclerosis. Method: immunoSEQ multiplex PCR; TCRdb's copy keeps in-frame clones and lacks some. The table lists around 80,000 clones, roughly 94% of them singletons. The sequences come from peripheral blood, collected in the second trimester of pregnancy. The receptor source for this set is a female donor in good health, enrolled as a control in a pregnancy study. Both conserved end residues are part of each CDR3. The order of the fields is V gene, clone size, J gene, D gene, CDR3 protein, CDR3 DNA. D genes are given only for firm matches. Not every row has a clone size; where given, it reads once, few, many or a size class.

v_gene: TRBV29-1
abundance: .
j_gene: TRBJ1-1
d_gene: .
CDR3aa: CSVEGTGSPEAFF
CDR3nt: TGCAGCGTTGAGGGCACAGGGAGCCCTGAAGCTTTCTTT

v_gene: TRBV5-1
abundance: .
j_gene: TRBJ2-1
d_gene: TRBD2
CDR3aa: CASNQAGGYNEQFF
CDR3nt: TGCGCCAGCAATCAAGCGGGAGGGTACAATGAGCAGTTCTTC

v_gene: TRBV2
abundance: .
j_gene: TRBJ2-4
d_gene: TRBD2
CDR3aa: CASSDGLAGAKNIQYF
CDR3nt: TGTGCCAGCAGTGATGGGCTAGCGGGGGCCAAAAACATTCAGTACTTC

v_gene: TRBV5-5
abundance: .
j_gene: TRBJ2-3
d_gene: TRBD2
CDR3aa: CASSLFGRGLAGASTDTQYF
CDR3nt: TGTGCCAGCAGCTTGTTTGGCCGAGGGTTAGCGGGAGCCAGCACAGATACGCAGTATTTT

v_gene: TRBV7-9
abundance: .
j_gene: TRBJ2-7
d_gene: .
CDR3aa: CASRLTDNYEQYF
CDR3nt: TGTGCCAGCAGGTTGACGGACAACTACGAGCAGTACTTC

v_gene: TRBV15
abundance: .
j_gene: TRBJ1-1
d_gene: TRBD1
CDR3aa: CATSQDRGLNTEAFF
CDR3nt: TGTGCCACCAGCCAGGACAGGGGATTGAACACTGAAGCTTTCTTT

v_gene: TRBV30
abundance: .
j_gene: TRBJ2-7
d_gene: TRBD1
CDR3aa: CAWRSGTGVYEQYF
CDR3nt: TGTGCCTGGAGGTCCGGGACAGGTGTCTACGAGCAGTACTTC

v_gene: TRBV7-2
abundance: .
j_gene: TRBJ2-7
d_gene: TRBD2
CDR3aa: CASSAGLAETYEQYF
CDR3nt: TGTGCCAGCAGCGCCGGACTAGCGGAGACCTACGAGCAGTACTTC

v_gene: TRBV5-1
abundance: .
j_gene: TRBJ2-7
d_gene: .
CDR3aa: CASSRAGDPLEQYF
CDR3nt: TGCGCCAGCAGCCGGGCAGGGGATCCCCTCGAGCAGTACTTC

v_gene: TRBV27
abundance: .
j_gene: TRBJ2-7
d_gene: TRBD2
CDR3aa: CASSPSGASSYEQYF
CDR3nt: TGTGCCAGCAGTCCTAGCGGGGCCAGCTCCTACGAGCAGTACTTC

v_gene: TRBV19
abundance: .
j_gene: TRBJ1-2
d_gene: .
CDR3aa: CASSKKRAAHGYTF
CDR3nt: TGTGCCAGTAGTAAGAAGAGGGCCGCTCATGGCTACACCTTC

v_gene: TRBV5-1
abundance: .
j_gene: TRBJ2-7
d_gene: TRBD1
CDR3aa: CASSLDLPGTGSSYEQYF
CDR3nt: TGCGCCAGCAGCTTGGATTTGCCCGGGACAGGGAGCTCCTACGAGCAGTACTTC

v_gene: TRBV11-3
abundance: .
j_gene: TRBJ2-5
d_gene: TRBD1
CDR3aa: CASSPGDRGGETQYF
CDR3nt: TGTGCCAGCAGCCCTGGGGACAGGGGGGGAGAGACCCAGTACTTC

v_gene: TRBV18
abundance: .
j_gene: TRBJ2-3
d_gene: .
CDR3aa: CASSPGAPDTQYF
CDR3nt: TGTGCCAGCTCACCGGGGGCTCCAGATACGCAGTATTTT

v_gene: TRBV10-3
abundance: .
j_gene: TRBJ1-4
d_gene: .
CDR3aa: CAISDRQVGVNEKLFF
CDR3nt: TGTGCCATCAGTGATAGACAAGTCGGGGTGAATGAAAAACTGTTTTTT

v_gene: TRBV18
abundance: .
j_gene: TRBJ1-4
d_gene: .
CDR3aa: CASSPLTGVNEKLFF
CDR3nt: TGTGCCAGCTCACCACTGACAGGCGTTAATGAAAAACTGTTTTTT

v_gene: TRBV28
abundance: .
j_gene: TRBJ2-1
d_gene: .
CDR3aa: CASSNFISGVILSNEQFF
CDR3nt: TGTGCCAGCAGTAATTTCATATCGGGAGTGATCCTATCCAATGAGCAGTTCTTC

v_gene: TRBV7-2
abundance: .
j_gene: TRBJ2-7
d_gene: TRBD2
CDR3aa: CASSPGTSGRKYEQYF
CDR3nt: TGTGCCAGCAGCCCAGGGACTAGCGGGAGGAAATACGAGCAGTACTTC

v_gene: TRBV5-1
abundance: .
j_gene: TRBJ1-5
d_gene: .
CDR3aa: CASSLEVAGQPQHF
CDR3nt: TGCGCCAGCAGCTTGGAGGTTGCCGGGCAGCCCCAGCATTTT

v_gene: TRBV6-1
abundance: .
j_gene: TRBJ1-5
d_gene: .
CDR3aa: CASRREWGNQPQHF
CDR3nt: TGTGCCAGCAGGAGGGAATGGGGCAATCAGCCCCAGCATTTT

v_gene: TRBV5-1
abundance: .
j_gene: TRBJ1-1
d_gene: .
CDR3aa: CASSLVTGSTTEAFF
CDR3nt: TGCGCCAGCAGCTTGGTTACAGGGTCAACCACTGAAGCTTTCTTT

v_gene: TRBV2
abundance: .
j_gene: TRBJ2-7
d_gene: TRBD1
CDR3aa: CASSLPGQHYEQYF
CDR3nt: TGTGCCAGCAGCTTACCGGGACAGCACTACGAGCAGTACTTC

v_gene: TRBV5-1
abundance: once
j_gene: TRBJ2-2
d_gene: TRBD1
CDR3aa: CASSPGTGSNTGELFF
CDR3nt: TGCGCCAGCAGTCCCGGGACAGGGTCGAACACCGGGGAGCTGTTTTTT

v_gene: TRBV7-2
abundance: .
j_gene: TRBJ1-1
d_gene: .
CDR3aa: CASSSGGRMNTEAFF
CDR3nt: TGTGCCAGCAGCTCCGGGGGACGGATGAACACTGAAGCTTTCTTT

v_gene: TRBV13
abundance: .
j_gene: TRBJ1-1
d_gene: .
CDR3aa: CASSPSRRTEAFF
CDR3nt: TGTGCCAGCAGCCCATCGAGGAGGACTGAAGCTTTCTTT

v_gene: TRBV6-1
abundance: .
j_gene: TRBJ2-1
d_gene: .
CDR3aa: CASSSLRGNNEQFF
CDR3nt: TGTGCCAGCAGTAGTTTGAGGGGGAACAATGAGCAGTTCTTC

v_gene: TRBV9
abundance: .
j_gene: TRBJ2-1
d_gene: .
CDR3aa: CASSAWGQVSYNEQFF
CDR3nt: TGTGCCAGCAGCGCCTGGGGGCAGGTCTCCTACAATGAGCAGTTCTTC

v_gene: TRBV7-8
abundance: .
j_gene: TRBJ2-2
d_gene: .
CDR3aa: CASRGRGGHGGELFF
CDR3nt: TGTGCCAGCAGGGGAAGGGGGGGGCACGGCGGGGAGCTGTTTTTT

v_gene: TRBV5-4
abundance: .
j_gene: TRBJ1-2
d_gene: .
CDR3aa: CASSDWPRGRYGYTF
CDR3nt: TGTGCCAGCAGCGACTGGCCAAGAGGCCGATATGGCTACACCTTC

v_gene: TRBV27
abundance: .
j_gene: TRBJ2-7
d_gene: TRBD1
CDR3aa: CASSPGQGQGEQYF
CDR3nt: TGTGCCAGCAGTCCGGGACAGGGGCAGGGGGAGCAGTACTTC

v_gene: TRBV6-5
abundance: .
j_gene: TRBJ1-2
d_gene: .
CDR3aa: CASSYGTSPNYGYTF
CDR3nt: TGTGCCAGCAGTTATGGGACATCGCCCAACTATGGCTACACCTTC

v_gene: TRBV7-9
abundance: .
j_gene: TRBJ2-7
d_gene: .
CDR3aa: CASSLSDSYEQYF
CDR3nt: TGTGCCAGCAGCTTGTCCGACAGCTACGAGCAGTACTTC

v_gene: TRBV14
abundance: .
j_gene: TRBJ1-1
d_gene: .
CDR3aa: CASSQSLNTEAFF
CDR3nt: TGTGCCAGCAGCCAATCACTCAACACTGAAGCTTTCTTT

v_gene: TRBV9
abundance: .
j_gene: TRBJ2-3
d_gene: .
CDR3aa: CASSVGSGSFTDTQYF
CDR3nt: TGTGCCAGCAGCGTAGGGTCAGGGTCATTCACAGATACGCAGTATTTT

v_gene: TRBV18
abundance: .
j_gene: TRBJ2-6
d_gene: TRBD1
CDR3aa: CASSPPGGSGANVLTF
CDR3nt: TGTGCCAGCTCACCGCCAGGGGGTTCTGGGGCCAACGTCCTGACTTTC

v_gene: TRBV9
abundance: .
j_gene: TRBJ2-7
d_gene: TRBD2
CDR3aa: CASSVSAGGIYEQYF
CDR3nt: TGTGCCAGCAGCGTAAGCGCGGGAGGGATCTACGAGCAGTACTTC

v_gene: TRBV28
abundance: once
j_gene: TRBJ2-7
d_gene: .
CDR3aa: CASSMGQYYEQYF
CDR3nt: TGTGCCAGCAGTATGGGACAATACTACGAGCAGTACTTC

v_gene: TRBV5-1
abundance: once
j_gene: TRBJ2-3
d_gene: TRBD2
CDR3aa: CASSLVTSGAGEDTQYF
CDR3nt: TGCGCCAGCAGCTTGGTGACTAGCGGAGCGGGGGAAGATACGCAGTATTTT

v_gene: TRBV18
abundance: .
j_gene: TRBJ2-6
d_gene: TRBD2
CDR3aa: CASQPGGGPNVLTF
CDR3nt: TGTGCCAGCCAACCGGGCGGGGGGCCCAACGTCCTGACTTTC

v_gene: TRBV4-1
abundance: .
j_gene: TRBJ2-2
d_gene: .
CDR3aa: CASSQDRGRGAGELFF
CDR3nt: TGCGCCAGCAGCCAAGATAGGGGGCGGGGGGCCGGGGAGCTGTTTTTT

v_gene: TRBV6-5
abundance: .
j_gene: TRBJ1-1
d_gene: .
CDR3aa: CASSRYRGYTEAFF
CDR3nt: TGTGCCAGCAGTCGTTATCGGGGTTACACTGAAGCTTTCTTT

v_gene: TRBV19
abundance: .
j_gene: TRBJ2-1
d_gene: TRBD1
CDR3aa: CASSLRGQAGHNEQFF
CDR3nt: TGTGCCAGTAGCCTCAGGGGACAGGCTGGTCACAATGAGCAGTTCTTC

v_gene: TRBV4-1
abundance: once
j_gene: TRBJ2-1
d_gene: TRBD2
CDR3aa: CASRLTGTSGYNEQFF
CDR3nt: TGCGCCAGCAGGTTAACCGGGACTAGCGGTTACAATGAGCAGTTCTTC

v_gene: TRBV4-1
abundance: .
j_gene: TRBJ1-5
d_gene: TRBD1
CDR3aa: CASSQGGGQGGQPQHF
CDR3nt: TGCGCCAGCAGCCAAGGCGGGGGACAGGGGGGTCAGCCCCAGCATTTT

v_gene: TRBV15
abundance: .
j_gene: TRBJ2-2
d_gene: .
CDR3aa: CATSRGGSGVNTGELFF
CDR3nt: TGTGCCACCAGCAGAGGGGGTTCAGGGGTCAACACCGGGGAGCTGTTTTTT

v_gene: TRBV19
abundance: once
j_gene: TRBJ2-4
d_gene: .
CDR3aa: CASRLAGQNIQYF
CDR3nt: TGTGCCAGTAGGCTCGCAGGTCAAAACATTCAGTACTTC

v_gene: TRBV7-9
abundance: .
j_gene: TRBJ1-3
d_gene: .
CDR3aa: CASSLGQTTYSGNTIYF
CDR3nt: TGTGCCAGCAGCTTAGGACAGACAACCTACTCTGGAAACACCATATATTTT

v_gene: TRBV11-3
abundance: once
j_gene: TRBJ2-7
d_gene: TRBD1
CDR3aa: CASTGWTGGVEQYF
CDR3nt: TGTGCCAGCACCGGTTGGACAGGGGGCGTCGAGCAGTACTTC

v_gene: TRBV6-1
abundance: .
j_gene: TRBJ2-3
d_gene: TRBD2
CDR3aa: CASRERTSAPLKGTDTQYF
CDR3nt: TGTGCCAGCAGGGAAAGAACTAGCGCACCCCTAAAGGGCACAGATACGCAGTATTTT

v_gene: TRBV7-8
abundance: .
j_gene: TRBJ2-1
d_gene: .
CDR3aa: CASSLAPSSYNEQFF
CDR3nt: TGTGCCAGCAGCTTAGCCCCGAGCTCCTACAATGAGCAGTTCTTC

v_gene: TRBV6-5
abundance: .
j_gene: TRBJ1-6
d_gene: TRBD1
CDR3aa: CASSYDRGGPSSPLHF
CDR3nt: TGTGCCAGCAGTTACGACAGGGGAGGGCCGAGTTCACCCCTCCACTTT

v_gene: TRBV5-4
abundance: .
j_gene: TRBJ2-1
d_gene: .
CDR3aa: CASSPTTSSYNEQFF
CDR3nt: TGTGCCAGCAGCCCGACTACGAGCTCCTACAATGAGCAGTTCTTC

v_gene: TRBV27
abundance: once
j_gene: TRBJ1-1
d_gene: .
CDR3aa: CASSGGGIGEAFF
CDR3nt: TGTGCCAGCAGTGGGGGGGGCATCGGTGAAGCTTTCTTT

v_gene: TRBV4-1
abundance: .
j_gene: TRBJ2-7
d_gene: TRBD2
CDR3aa: CASSQPSAGGSYEQYF
CDR3nt: TGCGCCAGCAGCCAACCGTCCGCGGGGGGATCCTACGAGCAGTACTTC

v_gene: TRBV2
abundance: .
j_gene: TRBJ1-1
d_gene: TRBD1
CDR3aa: CASRRTGIGEAFF
CDR3nt: TGTGCCAGCAGGCGGACAGGGATAGGGGAAGCTTTCTTT

v_gene: TRBV21-1
abundance: .
j_gene: TRBJ2-7
d_gene: .
CDR3aa: CASSKGLAGELGYEQYF
CDR3nt: TGTGCCAGCAGCAAAGGGCTAGCGGGAGAATTAGGCTACGAGCAGTACTTC

v_gene: TRBV5-8
abundance: .
j_gene: TRBJ2-1
d_gene: TRBD2
CDR3aa: CASSTGLADYNEQFF
CDR3nt: TGTGCCAGCAGCACGGGACTAGCAGACTACAATGAGCAGTTCTTC

v_gene: TRBV29-1
abundance: once
j_gene: TRBJ2-7
d_gene: TRBD2
CDR3aa: CSVEEGRTSGYEQYF
CDR3nt: TGCAGCGTTGAAGAGGGGAGGACTAGCGGTTACGAGCAGTACTTC